This record looks at one T cell receptor (beta chain) sequence and its context. The clone's antigen remains unknown. No per-base quality is available; no much larger clone lies one base away. The CDR3 goes from the cysteine to the phenylalanine over 16 residues. Only CDR3 DNA remains: 48 bases, in frame from the first base. Here V drops 3 bases and J drops 5 bases, and the junction holds 11 bases not matched to any gene. In the germline V gene, CDR1 corresponds to SGDLS and CDR2 to YYNGEE. RNA was extracted with the RNeasy kit and roughly 0.45 to 1 ug was reverse transcribed using random hexamers. The immunoSEQ multiplex PCR assay, covering 54 Vbeta and 13 Jbeta segments, was used to amplify TCR beta CDR3 regions. To correct PCR amplification bias, a synthetic template baseline was used for both primer optimization and computational correction. The paper's data handling went like this. Reads were annotated to V, D and J genes according to IMGT and were analyzed with immunoSEQ Analyzer, with only productive sequences retained. Clonality was calculated as one minus the Shannon entropy normalized by log2 of the number of productive unique sequences. For each patient and control, public and private clones were evaluated within the 100 most prevalent clones. A clone was defined as Susac-specific if it was absent from the healthy and MS cohorts, from over 1,000 published viral clones and from other ImmuneACCESS disease sequences. The public reads were quality trimmed at Q25 with fastp and then assembled into clones with MiXCR by TCRdb, keeping productive beta chains. Rows are combined by CDR3 protein, so each entry shows the most common genes and DNA. It is TCRdb's table, rather than the study itself, that gives the V and J calls and clone size. This sample comprises more than 75,000 distinct CDR3 sequences, 90% to 95% of them detected only once. The biggest ten clones account for around 0.34% of the sample.

High-throughput TCR beta sequencing profiled peripheral blood CD8+ and CD4+ T cells from healthy donors, Susac syndrome patients and multiple sclerosis patients. The healthy donors served as controls matched for age and sex. CD8+ TEMRA cells were enriched by FACS, while bulk CD8+ and CD4+ T cells were purified by magnetic negative isolation. Blood was drawn into EDTA tubes, processed within 24 hours, and PBMCs were isolated by density gradient centrifugation. PBMCs intended for TCR sequencing were cryopreserved in liquid nitrogen and were subsequently thawed in a 37 degrees C water bath. A purity of at least 90% was achieved for sorted or isolated CD4+, CD8+ and CD8+ TEMRA cells. These data are taken from a study of CD8 T cells in Susac syndrome (dated by TCRdb to about 2019). With regard to the full study: Repertoire sequencing was used to test whether CD8+ T cell activation and differentiation in Susac syndrome was antigen driven. Clonality of the CD8+ T cell repertoire was compared between over ten healthy donors, some 14 Susac syndrome patients and 15 or so multiple sclerosis patients. Results the study describes overall, beyond this receptor: The number of individuals in the TCR sequencing and HLA analysis was acknowledged as relatively small.

Sequences were obtained from CD8+ T cells from PBMCs. The chain was built from TRBV9 and TRBJ2-5; TRBD2 agrees with 9 junctional bases. The clonotype originates from a human donor in good health. The nucleotide sequence is TGTGCCAGCAGCGGGAGTAGGAGCGGGGGGCCCGAGACCCAGTACTTC. Its coded protein is CASSGSRSGGPETQYF.